The sequence of this T cell receptor beta chain was determined in a study of graft-versus-host responses after intestinal transplantation (dated by TCRdb to the early 2020s). For context, the study as a whole: The transplants that recipients received were multivisceral, liver-intestinal, or isolated intestinal. Every recipient was given anti-thymocyte globulin induction, then maintenance tacrolimus and steroids for about three years. Bulk TCR-beta CDR3 sequencing was used to track graft-versus-host and host-versus-graft alloreactive T cell clones in the graft, circulation and bone marrow after intestinal transplantation. Instead of going to the commercial service, samples from a few later patients were sequenced in-house on an Illumina MiSeq and processed with MiXCR. To identify alloreactive clones, pre-transplant mixed lymphocyte reaction products were sequenced and compared with unstimulated pre-transplant donor and recipient T cells. Donor T cell macrochimerism was defined as a peak of at least 4% donor T cells among recipient peripheral blood mononuclear cells. A cohort of some 24 intestinal transplant recipients, including one retransplant, was enrolled, and a few patients lacking pretransplant specimens were excluded. Results and caveats for the whole study, not just this receptor: GvH clones were detected in recipient bone marrow, and some of these GvH clones were observed earlier in ileal mucosa or blood, consistent with an intestinal mucosal origin. In patients with donor T cell macrochimerism, the allografts had high GvH to HvG T cell clonal ratios. Conclusions were limited by the relatively low number and heterogeneity of intestinal transplant patients. Early after transplant, peak levels of circulating GvH clones were associated with declines in HvG clones.

The library was generated by the immunoSEQ multiplex PCR assay. For most patients, genomic DNA was isolated using the Qiagen DNeasy Blood and Tissue Kit and was shipped frozen to Adaptive Biotechnologies for TCR sequencing. High-throughput TCR-beta CDR3 sequencing of genomic DNA from most patients was performed by Adaptive Biotechnologies. In the authors' own workflow: TCR sequencing data were retrieved from Adaptive's ImmunoSEQ software for more than 15 patients, whereas a few other patients were processed with MiXCR and VDJtools. To correct CD4 versus CD8 sorting errors, any sequence found in both subsets at a frequency ratio below 5:1 was removed. CDR3 nucleotide sequences shared by donor and recipient were removed because the origin of these sequences could not be assigned. Alloreactive clones required at least 2-fold expansion over unstimulated cells and minimum CFSE-low frequency of 0.002% (template counts) or 0.001% (read counts). Mappable clones were those detected in sequenced pre-transplant spleen, lymph node, or MLR CFSE-low populations of the donor or recipient. The cumulative frequency of alloreactive clones was calculated as a percentage of all sequences, weighted by copy number. The source is immuneACCESS, and TCRdb retained only in-frame sequences with V and J called. Part of the clones is not carried over; for the studies checked, unresolved V genes explain less than half of this, and the remainder is unexplained. That table gives V, J and clone size, and the DNA gave D and trimming. The sample profile shows some 130,000 clones; about 92% of them were found once. Approximately 0.17% of the sample lies in the top ten.

For this clone: Its antigen has not been determined. There are no base qualities to consult, and no much larger clone falls within one base.

The time point label corresponds to: cells obtained before transplantation from donor or recipient. CD3+CD4+ and CD3+CD8+ populations were FACS-sorted from unstimulated pre-transplant donor and recipient cells taken from spleen or lymph nodes. Source: unstimulated CD4+ T cells sorted from spleen or lymph node cells, taken before intestinal transplant. The clonotype was recovered from a human donor who received an intestinal transplant.

The CDR3 here reads CASSIEGGELFF. The nucleotide sequence is given as TGTGCCAGTAGTATTGAGGGCGGGGAGCTGTTTTTT. The chain couples TRBV19 to TRBJ2-2; the D segment could be TRBD2, given 5 matching bases. A distance of 6 bases separates the germline ends of V and J, which lose 3 bases and 7 bases respectively. The germline V gene (reference sequence) sets CDR1 to LNHDA and CDR2 to SQIVND. Measured from the cysteine to the phenylalanine, the CDR3 is 12 residues long. The CDR3 DNA has 36 bases and is translated from base 1.